Following are 11 T cell receptor beta chains from one sample sequenced in a study of T cells in tuberculosis. Thawed, overnight-rested PBMC were stained with GMM-loaded CD1B tetramer, viability dye and anti-CD3, then sorted. The CD1B tetramers carried C32 glucose monomycolate purified from Rhodococcus equi. Profiled with immunoSEQ multiplex PCR; TCRdb holds only in-frame clones, not every one. This sample has around 60,000 clones, with about 76% found just once. The sequenced sample consisted of CD1b-GMM tetramer-negative cells sorted from PBMCs. The receptors were gathered from an adult woman with latent tuberculosis.

This chain connects TRBV25-1 to TRBJ1-3; no definite D call. The CDR3 runs 18 residues. Germline CDR1 MGHDK, CDR2 SYGVNS. The V end was cut by 3 bases, the J end by 0 bases, with 18 bases between. The DNA of the CDR3 is TGTGCCAGCAGTGAGGGGTTTGGGCGGGTGAGCTCTGGAAACACCATATATTTT. As protein: CASSEGFGRVSSGNTIYF. Based on the CDR3 plus reference TRBV25-1 and TRBJ1-3, the full variable domain is EADIYQTPRYLVIGTGKKITLECSQTMGHDKMYWYQQDPGMELHLIHYSYGVNSTEKGDLSSESTVSRIRTEHFPLTLESARPSHTSQYLCASSEGFGRVSSGNTIYFGEGSWLTVV.

The J gene is TRBJ1-2, the V gene TRBV6-1, with 10 nucleotides matching TRBD1. The CDR3 is 13 amino acids. Germline-derived CDR1 and CDR2 are MNHNS and SASEGT. With 7 bases clipped from V and 7 bases from J, the junction kept 6 bases outside the gene matches. The CDR3 here is CASNDRGLTGYTF. CDR3 sequence (DNA): TGTGCCAGCAACGACAGGGGGCTGACTGGCTACACCTTC.

The chain is built from TRBV15 and TRBJ1-1; D remains ambiguous. V was clipped by 0 bases and J by 5 bases, with 10 bases between them. Germline V gene data show CDR1 as LNHNV and CDR2 as YYDKDF (reference sequence). This CDR3 has 14 residues. CDR3 nucleotides: TGTGCCACCAGCAGAGATGCGGGAGGGACTGAAGCTTTCTTT. Translation gives CATSRDAGGTEAFF.

The V and J genes are TRBV30 and TRBJ2-4, with D unclear. Germline CDR1 and CDR2: GTSNPN and SVGIG (reference sequence). The length of the CDR3 is 14 residues. Trimming pared 0 bases from V and 1 base from J, leaving 7 bases between. The CDR3 sequence: CAWSVAGAKNIQYF. The CDR3 nucleotides read TGTGCCTGGAGTGTGGCAGGCGCCAAAAACATTCAGTACTTC. The full variable domain, in which reference TRBV30 and TRBJ2-4 provide the parts outside the CDR3, is SQTIHQWPATLVQPVGSPLSLECTVEGTSNPNLYWYRQAAGRGLQLLFYSVGIGQISSEVPQNLSASRPQDRQFILSSKKLLLSDSGFYLCAWSVAGAKNIQYFGAGTRLSVL.

This clone was detected a few times. The chain is built from TRBV19 and TRBJ2-2, with a weak D call TRBD2 (5 bases). This CDR3 has 12 residues. In germline, CDR1 is LNHDA, CDR2 SQIVND (reference sequence). The V end lost 3 bases, the J end lost 6 bases, and 5 bases lay between the germline ends. CDR3 sequence reads: CASSMRAGELFF. CDR3 DNA: TGTGCCAGTAGTATGAGGGCCGGGGAGCTGTTTTTT.

V gene TRBV18 combines with J gene TRBJ1-4; 8 bases agree with TRBD1. Germline V CDR1 and CDR2: KGHSH, LQKENI. The CDR3 length is 14 residues. J gave up 8 bases and V 6 bases, and 8 bases lay outside the gene matches. The DNA for the CDR3 is TGTGCCAGCTCGTATGACAGGGGCATCGAAAAACTGTTTTTT. This sequence encodes CASSYDRGIEKLFF.

This clone was seen just once. This rearrangement joins TRBV2 to TRBJ2-7; 7 bases map to TRBD2. This CDR3 spans 12 amino acids. V gave up 4 bases and J gave up 6 bases; unmatched junction bases: 3. CDR1 and CDR2 from the germline V gene are SNHLY and FYNNEI. In DNA form, the CDR3 reads TGTGCCAGCAGTGGGGAGGGGTCCGAGCAGTACTTC. This translates into CASSGEGSEQYF.

This chain links TRBV6-1 with TRBJ1-1, with D uncertain. The length of the CDR3 is 14 residues. The germline V gene has CDR1 MNHNS and CDR2 SASEGT. V shed 1 base and J shed 11 bases, with 17 bases lying between them. CDR3 nucleotides: TGTGCCAGCAGTGAAGGTCCAAGAGGTGGGGAGGCTTTCTTT. Its translation: CASSEGPRGGEAFF.

DNA of the CDR3: TGTGCCAGTAGTATTAAGGCAGGGGGCTATGGCTACACCTTC. Encoded protein: CASSIKAGGYGYTF. The rearrangement links TRBV19 to TRBJ1-2; 7 bases are shared with TRBD1. This CDR3 spans 14 amino acids. CDR1 and CDR2 from the germline V gene are LNHDA and SQIVND (reference sequence). With V trimmed by 3 bases and J by 4 bases, 5 bases remained unmatched.

The chain carries TRBV9 and TRBJ1-3, with 9 bases that match TRBD1. Germline-derived CDR1 and CDR2 are SGDLS and YYNGEE. J gave up 0 bases and V 4 bases, and 14 bases lay outside the gene matches. The CDR3 extends over 19 amino acids. Here the CDR3 reads CASSPRTGTGIFSGNTIYF. The CDR3 coding sequence is TGTGCCAGCAGCCCTCGTACCGGGACAGGGATCTTCTCTGGAAACACCATATATTTT.

The J gene is TRBJ2-1, the V gene TRBV2; TRBD2 matches at 10 bases. The germline CDR1 and CDR2 sequences are SNHLY and FYNNEI. Trimming at V came to 8 bases and at J to 3 bases, leaving 10 bases not matched to a gene. This CDR3 spans 16 amino acids. CDR3 nucleotide sequence: TGTGCCAGCTCCCCGGAAGGACTAGCGGACTACAATGAGCAGTTCTTC. This codes for CASSPEGLADYNEQFF.